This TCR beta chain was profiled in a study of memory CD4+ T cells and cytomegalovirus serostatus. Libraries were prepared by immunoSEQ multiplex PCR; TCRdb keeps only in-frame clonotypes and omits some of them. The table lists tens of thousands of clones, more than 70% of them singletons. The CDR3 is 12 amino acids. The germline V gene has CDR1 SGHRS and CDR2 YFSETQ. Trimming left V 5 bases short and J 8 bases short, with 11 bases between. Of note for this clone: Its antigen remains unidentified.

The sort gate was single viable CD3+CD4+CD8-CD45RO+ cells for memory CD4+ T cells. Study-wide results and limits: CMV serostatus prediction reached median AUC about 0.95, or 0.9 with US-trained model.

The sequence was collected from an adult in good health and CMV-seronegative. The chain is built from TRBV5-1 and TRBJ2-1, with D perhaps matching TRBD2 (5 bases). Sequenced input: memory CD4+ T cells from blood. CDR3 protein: CASSKEGYEQFF. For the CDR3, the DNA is TGCGCCAGCAGTAAAGAGGGTTATGAGCAGTTCTTC.